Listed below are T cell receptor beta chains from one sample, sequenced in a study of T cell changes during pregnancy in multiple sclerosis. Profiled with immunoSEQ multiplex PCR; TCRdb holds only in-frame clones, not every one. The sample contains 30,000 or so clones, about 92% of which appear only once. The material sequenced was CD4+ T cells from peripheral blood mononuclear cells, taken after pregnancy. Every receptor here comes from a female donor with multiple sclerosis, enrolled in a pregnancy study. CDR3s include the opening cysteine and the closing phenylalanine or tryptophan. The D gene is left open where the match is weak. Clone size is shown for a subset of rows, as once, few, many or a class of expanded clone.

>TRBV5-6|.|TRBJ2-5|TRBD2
CASRFMGLAGVGRETQYF
TGTGCCAGCAGATTTATGGGACTAGCGGGAGTAGGGCGAGAGACCCAGTACTTC
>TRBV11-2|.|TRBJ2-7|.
CASSFRGHSEQYF
TGTGCCAGCAGCTTCCGGGGTCACTCCGAGCAGTACTTC
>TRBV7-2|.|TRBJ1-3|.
CASSFRQAGNTIYF
TGTGCCAGCAGCTTCAGGCAGGCTGGAAACACCATATATTTT
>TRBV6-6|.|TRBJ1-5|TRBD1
CASSWGTGGLNQPQHF
TGTGCCAGCAGTTGGGGGACAGGGGGCCTCAATCAGCCCCAGCATTTT
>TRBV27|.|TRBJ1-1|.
CASSSPPGITTEAFF
TGTGCCAGCAGTTCTCCTCCAGGGATAACCACTGAAGCTTTCTTT
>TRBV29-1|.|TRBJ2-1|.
CSGDNHSYNEQFF
TGCAGCGGGGACAACCACTCCTACAATGAGCAGTTCTTC
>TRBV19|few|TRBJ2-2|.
CASSLGTGSTGELFF
TGTGCCAGTAGTCTCGGGACTGGATCAACCGGGGAGCTGTTTTTT
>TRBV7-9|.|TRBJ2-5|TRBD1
CASSLQGEWETQYF
TGTGCCAGCAGCTTACAGGGGGAATGGGAGACCCAGTACTTC
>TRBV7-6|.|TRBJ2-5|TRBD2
CASSLRAGGNQETQYF
TGTGCCAGCAGCTTAAGGGCGGGGGGTAACCAAGAGACCCAGTACTTC
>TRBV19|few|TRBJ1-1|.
CASRTRENTEAFF
TGTGCCAGTAGAACCAGGGAGAACACTGAAGCTTTCTTT
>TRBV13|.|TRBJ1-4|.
CASRAMRSGKLFF
TGTGCCAGCAGGGCAATGCGGTCGGGAAAACTGTTTTTT
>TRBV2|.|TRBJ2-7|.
CASSVWGVRGSYEQYF
TGTGCCAGCAGTGTCTGGGGGGTCCGCGGATCCTACGAGCAGTACTTC
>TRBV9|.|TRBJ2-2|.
CASSEGQPGGELFF
TGTGCCAGCAGCGAAGGACAGCCTGGCGGGGAGCTGTTTTTT
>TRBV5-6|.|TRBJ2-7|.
CASSLRASPLPEQYF
TGTGCCAGCAGCTTGAGGGCTAGCCCCCTCCCCGAGCAGTACTTC
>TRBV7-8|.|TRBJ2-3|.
CASSLQGERTDTQYF
TGTGCCAGCAGCTTACAGGGTGAGAGAACAGATACGCAGTATTTT
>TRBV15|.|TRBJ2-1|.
CATSRDQGSSYNEQFF
TGTGCCACCAGCAGAGATCAGGGTAGTTCCTACAATGAGCAGTTCTTC
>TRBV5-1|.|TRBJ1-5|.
CASSSGGGQPQHF
TGCGCCAGCAGCTCGGGGGGCGGTCAGCCCCAGCATTTT
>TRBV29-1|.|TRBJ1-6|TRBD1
CSVRDREDSPLHF
TGCAGCGTTCGGGACAGGGAGGATTCACCCCTCCACTTT
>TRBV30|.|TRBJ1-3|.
CAFYSGNTIYF
TGTGCCTTTTACTCTGGAAACACCATATATTTT
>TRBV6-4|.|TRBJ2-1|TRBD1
CASSIGTGAGIKANEQFF
TGTGCCAGCAGTATCGGGACAGGCGCCGGAATTAAGGCCAATGAGCAGTTCTTC
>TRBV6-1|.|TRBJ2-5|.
CASSAQLAPQETQYF
TGTGCCAGCAGCGCACAACTAGCCCCCCAAGAGACCCAGTACTTC
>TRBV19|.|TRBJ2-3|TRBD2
CASSSGAGTDTQYF
TGTGCCAGTTCAAGCGGGGCCGGCACAGATACGCAGTATTTT
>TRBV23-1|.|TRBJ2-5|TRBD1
CASSQPRPGQGAEETQYF
TGCGCCAGCAGTCAGCCCAGACCGGGACAGGGGGCTGAGGAGACCCAGTACTTC
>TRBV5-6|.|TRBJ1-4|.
CASSLGRGEKLFF
TGTGCCAGCAGCCTGGGGCGGGGTGAAAAACTGTTTTTT
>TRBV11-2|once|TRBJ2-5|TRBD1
CASRKPGQGLQETQYF
TGTGCCAGCAGGAAACCGGGACAGGGGCTTCAAGAGACCCAGTACTTC
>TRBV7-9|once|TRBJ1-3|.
CASSVQSSGNTIYF
TGTGCCAGCAGTGTACAGAGCTCTGGAAACACCATATATTTT
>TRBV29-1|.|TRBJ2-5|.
CSVEQGAGETQYF
TGCAGCGTTGAGCAGGGTGCCGGGGAGACCCAGTACTTC
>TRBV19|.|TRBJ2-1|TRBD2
CASSPGLAGGSSYNEQFF
TGTGCCAGTAGTCCCGGACTAGCGGGAGGAAGCTCCTACAATGAGCAGTTCTTC
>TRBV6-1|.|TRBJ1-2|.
CAGEGVNNGYTF
TGTGCCGGAGAGGGGGTTAATAATGGCTACACCTTC
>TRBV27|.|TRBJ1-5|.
CASSLGRTAGQPQHF
TGTGCCAGCAGTTTGGGGCGGACAGCCGGTCAGCCCCAGCATTTT